The following is a T cell receptor (beta chain) sequence with its context. Its antigen is undetermined. Together with a sample-barcoded 5' primer, a J-beta primer mix was included in a second PCR lasting roughly 6 to 12 cycles. TCRdb re-called the 5' RACE reads with MiXCR, one entry per CDR3 protein. The sample includes 450,000 to 600,000 distinct CDR3 sequences, roughly a quarter of them seen just once. This entry is derived from a study of blood T cells in healthy people across ages. Whole-study context: About one barcoded beta molecule per two T cells was the capture yield of template switching.

The CDR3 extends over 13 amino acids. Germline-derived CDR1 and CDR2 are SGDLS and YYNGEE. The V end was cut by 0 bases, the J end by 2 bases, with 4 bases between. Study observations and caveats: Expanded clonotype shifts may have been confounded, as the donors had an unknown CMV status.

This sample also belongs to another study, concerning T cells of mothers and their children. That source reports: In this cohort, donors were three healthy Caucasian mothers plus their six children.

The receptor's source is a boy aged 2 to 10 in good health. V is TRBV9 and J is TRBJ2-3; D is undetermined. The sequencing input was blood. This chain's CDR3 is CASSVDITDTQYF. DNA of the CDR3: TGTGCCAGCAGCGTAGACATCACAGATACGCAGTATTTT.